The present T cell receptor beta chain was sequenced within a study of blood T cell repertoires in COVID-19 (dated by TCRdb to 2020 to 2021). Some background on the complete study: Collaborator samples came from the United States, Italy and Spain and covered acute and convalescent phases of COVID-19. The material from the prospective study consisted of cDNA or gDNA derived from T cells, B-cell-depleted T cells, or PBMCs. Deeply sampled blood TCRbeta repertoires from subjects exposed to, actively infected with, or recovered from COVID-19 were included in the dataset. The repertoires were released in a freely available public database meant as a resource for research on the immune response to SARS-CoV-2. Samples came from the ongoing ImmuneRACE study (first 160 participants) plus 1,254 subjects from 6 global collaborators. Nearly every sample came with metadata listing a de-identified subject ID, COVID-19 status, age in years and sex. HLA class I and class II types, where available, came from metadata supplied by the sample provider rather than from assay-based typing.

Beyond this particular receptor, the publication reports: The amount of clinical and demographic metadata varied by source and participant and was provided uncurated.

Collaborating institutions collected whole blood in K2EDTA tubes following their own protocols. Collaborator samples were shipped for TCRbeta analysis as frozen whole blood, isolated PBMCs, or DNA extracted from either sample type. TCRbeta CDR3 regions were amplified from genomic DNA by means of the immunoSEQ Assay, a bias-controlled multiplex PCR. Under the source paper's analysis protocol: The number of nucleated cells in each sample was estimated from the amplification of reference gene primers within the assay. To quantify the absolute abundance of each unique TCRbeta CDR3 rearrangement, sequence reads were collapsed and filtered. For each sample, productive Simpson clonality was calculated by taking the square root of Simpson's diversity index across productive rearrangements. TCRdb holds this immuneACCESS table with in-frame rearrangements only. Some clones are missing; in checked studies, unresolved V genes explain under half, and the rest has no known cause. V and J calls and clone size are copied from that table; D and trimming were computed from the DNA. The sample yields about 190,000 clones; nearly 90% were counted once. Of the sample, roughly 21% is held by the ten largest clones.

CDR1 and CDR2 were assigned from the germline V gene (reference sequence) as LNHDA and SQIVND. V is cut by 6 bases and J by 0 bases, and the space between the germline ends is 18 bases. The CDR3 holds 17 amino acids from the cysteine to the phenylalanine. Only CDR3 DNA is held: 51 bases, read in frame from base 1. In the case of this clone: Its antigen remains unidentified. No much larger clone exists at a distance of one base, and base qualities are not known.

The receptor chain draws on TRBV19 and TRBJ1-3; the best D guess is TRBD1, with 6 bases matching. The TCR comes from a man between 60 and 75 years old with active or convalescent COVID-19. The sequencing input was peripheral blood. The CDR3 here reads CASRNTPDSLSGNTIYF. Here is the DNA: TGTGCCAGTAGAAACACTCCGGACAGTCTCTCTGGAAACACCATATATTTT.